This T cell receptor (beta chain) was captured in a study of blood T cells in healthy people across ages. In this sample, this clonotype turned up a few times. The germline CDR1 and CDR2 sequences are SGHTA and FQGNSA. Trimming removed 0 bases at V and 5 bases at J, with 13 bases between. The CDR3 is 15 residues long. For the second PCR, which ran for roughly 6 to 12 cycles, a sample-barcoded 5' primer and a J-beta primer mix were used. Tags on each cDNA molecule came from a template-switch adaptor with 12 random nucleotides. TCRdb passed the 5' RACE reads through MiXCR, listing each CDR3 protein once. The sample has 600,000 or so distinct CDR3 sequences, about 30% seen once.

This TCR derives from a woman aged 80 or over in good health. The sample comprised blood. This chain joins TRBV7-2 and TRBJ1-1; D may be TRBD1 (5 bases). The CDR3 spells CASSLAPRVGTEAFF. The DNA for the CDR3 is TGTGCCAGCAGCTTAGCGCCCAGGGTGGGAACTGAAGCTTTCTTT.